These 18 T cell receptor beta chains were sequenced from one sample in a study of blood T cell repertoires in COVID-19. The method was immunoSEQ multiplex PCR; TCRdb's version includes in-frame clones alone and lacks a portion of them. This sample yields over 200,000 clones, of which 75% to 90% are seen a single time; about 10% belongs to the top ten. The sequenced material came from PBMCs or T cells enriched from blood (not recorded which). The receptors were gathered from a man aged 35-49 years who had recovered from COVID-19.

This chain uses TRBV2 with TRBJ2-5, with TRBD1 as a possible D gene (6 bases). The CDR3 has 16 residues. The V gene's germline CDR1 is SNHLY and CDR2 FYNNEI. V was cut by 0 bases and J by 4 bases, with 15 bases left in between. CDR3 nucleotide sequence: TGTGCCAGCAGTGAAGCGCTTGGTGTAGGGGGAGAGACCCAGTACTTC. Its translation: CASSEALGVGGETQYF. Full variable domain (remainder filled in from reference TRBV2 and TRBJ2-5): EPEVTQTPSHQVTQMGQEVILRCVPISNHLYFYWYRQILGQKVEFLVSFYNNEISEKSEIFDDQFSVERPDGSNFTLKIRSTKLEDSAMYFCASSEALGVGGETQYFGPGTRLLVL.

This chain joins TRBV6-2 or TRBV6-3 and TRBJ2-2, with a weak D call TRBD1 (5 bases). The CDR3 length is 16 residues. Germline loops: CDR1 MNHEY, CDR2 SVGEGT. Deletions cut 0 bases from V and 2 bases from J, with 10 bases between. The CDR3 protein is CASSYSVDRNTGELFF. CDR3 bases: TGTGCCAGCAGTTACTCCGTAGACAGAAACACCGGGGAGCTGTTTTTT.

The chain is built from TRBV6-5 and TRBJ1-2, with 8 bases identical to TRBD1. V was clipped by 5 bases and J by 6 bases; unmatched bases: 5. The CDR3 totals 13 residues. From germline, CDR1 is MNHEY and CDR2 SVGAGI. The CDR3 reads CASSLGTGNGYTF. The CDR3 bases are TGTGCCAGCAGTCTCGGGACAGGCAATGGCTACACCTTC.

As regards this clone: The junction shows a germline mismatch at one end, possibly a read error. This chain uses TRBV29-1 with TRBJ1-1, with TRBD1 matching over 7 bases. The CDR3 is 14 amino acids. CDR1 and CDR2 from the germline V gene are SQVTM and ANQGSEA. This CDR3 reads CSIDRQGRGTEAFF. The CDR3 DNA is TGCAGCATTGATCGACAGGGTCGGGGCACTGAAGCTTTCTTT. Filled out from reference TRBV29-1 and TRBJ1-1, the complete variable domain reads SAVISQKPSRDICQRGTSLTIQCQVDSQVTMMFWYRQQPGQSLTLIATANQGSEATYESGFVIDKFPISRPNLTFSTLTVSNMSPEDSSIYLCSIDRQGRGTEAFFGQGTRLTVV.

This chain links TRBV4-1 with TRBJ1-1; D possibly corresponds to TRBD1 (6 bases). Per germline, CDR1 MGHRA and CDR2 YSYEKL. Trimming shortened V by 4 bases and J by 5 bases, and 20 bases separated the two germline ends. CDR3 length equals 16 residues. CDR3 sequence reads: CASSLLHGGGRTEAFF. The CDR3, as DNA: TGCGCCAGCAGCCTATTGCACGGGGGGGGCAGGACTGAAGCTTTCTTT.

The V and J genes are TRBV2 and TRBJ2-5, with TRBD2 identical over 8 bases. The germline V gene encodes CDR1 SNHLY and CDR2 FYNNEI. The CDR3 length is 15 residues. J was trimmed by 4 bases and V by 6 bases; bases with no gene match: 10. CDR3: CASRLSGVVGETQYF. Here the CDR3 DNA reads TGTGCCAGCAGACTTAGCGGGGTTGTAGGAGAGACCCAGTACTTC.

This clone was picked up a small number of times. This chain uses TRBV24-1 with TRBJ2-3; D call uncertain. This CDR3 region has 12 residues. Germline V gene sequence: CDR1 KGHDR, CDR2 SFDVKD. V dropped 8 bases and J dropped 3 bases, with 8 bases sitting between them. The CDR3: CATTGGTDTQYF. The CDR3, as DNA: TGTGCCACCACGGGTGGGACAGATACGCAGTATTTT.

The rearrangement uses TRBV5-4 and TRBJ1-2; 9 bases align to TRBD1. The V and J ends lost 2 bases and 6 bases, in that order; junction bases with no gene match: 8. CDR1 is SGHNT, CDR2 YYREEE, per germline (reference sequence). This CDR3 spans 15 amino acids. In DNA, the CDR3 is TGTGCCAGCAGCTTCCGGGACAGGGATCCGAATGGCTACACCTTC. It encodes CASSFRDRDPNGYTF.

This clone has just a few counts. The rearrangement uses TRBV7-2 and TRBJ2-2, with D uncertain. CDR1 and CDR2 from the germline V gene are SGHTA and FQGNSA. The V and J ends lost 5 bases and 1 base respectively, with 5 bases between them. This CDR3 has 13 amino acids. CDR3 sequence: CASSIWNTGELFF. The CDR3 nucleotides read TGTGCCAGCAGCATATGGAACACCGGGGAGCTGTTTTTT.

V gene TRBV3-1 (or the pseudogene TRBV3-2) combines with J gene TRBJ2-1; D gene uncertain. The CDR3 extends over 16 amino acids. The germline CDR1 and CDR2 sequences are LGHDT and YNNKEL (reference sequence). The V gene lost 1 base and the J gene lost 1 base, with 11 bases spanning the gap. In nucleotides, the CDR3 is TGTGCCAGCAGCCAAGGAGAACAGAGATCCTACAATGAGCAGTTCTTC. It is translated as CASSQGEQRSYNEQFF.

This CDR3 reads CASSLARDYEQYF. The CDR3 nucleotides are TGCGCCAGCAGCTTGGCTCGAGACTACGAGCAGTACTTC. The V call is TRBV5-1, the J call TRBJ2-7; D not certain. Trimming removed 0 bases from V and 3 bases from J, with 7 bases in between. CDR1 SGHRS and CDR2 YFSETQ come from the germline V gene. The CDR3 is made up of 13 amino acids.

Concerning this clone: The germline gene is not matched at one end of the junction; a read error may be the cause. The V call is TRBV3-1 (or the pseudogene TRBV3-2), the J call TRBJ2-1; D gene ambiguous. Germline assignment: CDR1 LGHDT and CDR2 YNNKEL (reference sequence). CDR3 size: 11 residues. The CDR3 sequence: CASSQGILVLF. CDR3 DNA: TGTGCCAGCAGCCAAGGAATTCTAGTGCTCTTC.

This clone was detected once. The chain combines TRBV30 with TRBJ1-2; D unresolved. This CDR3 spans 11 amino acids. V was cut by 0 bases and J by 10 bases, with 9 bases left in between. CDR1 and CDR2 (germline): GTSNPN, SVGIG (reference sequence). The CDR3 is CAWSVRRDYTF. For the CDR3, the DNA is TGTGCCTGGAGTGTAAGGAGGGACTACACCTTC.

This clone was picked up one time. The V and J genes are TRBV7-8 and TRBJ1-1; D gene unclear. CDR1 and CDR2 (germline): SGHVS, FQNEAQ. This CDR3 contains 13 residues. V was cut by 5 bases and J by 1 base, with 8 bases left in between. The CDR3 sequence is CASSPTSNTEAFF. CDR3 in DNA: TGTGCCAGCAGCCCGACATCGAACACTGAAGCTTTCTTT.

The chain has TRBV14 and TRBJ1-2; no definite D call. This CDR3 has 13 residues. V shed 2 bases and J shed 1 base, with 5 bases lying between them. The V gene's germline CDR1 is SGHDN and CDR2 FVKESK. The CDR3 spells CASSQSHNYGYTF. The CDR3, as DNA: TGTGCCAGCAGCCAATCCCATAACTATGGCTACACCTTC.

This clone was detected only a few times. This chain joins TRBV4-1 and TRBJ2-7; tentatively, D is TRBD1 (5 bases). This CDR3 spans 16 amino acids. Germline values: CDR1 MGHRA, CDR2 YSYEKL. V was pared by 0 bases and J by 1 base, with 13 bases between. The CDR3 DNA sequence: TGCGCCAGCAGCCAAGACACACGACAGAATTCCTACGAGCAGTACTTC. Translated, it gives CASSQDTRQNSYEQYF.

This clone was found once. The rearrangement links TRBV27 to TRBJ1-5; D remains unclear. Deletions cut 2 bases from V and 0 bases from J, with 8 bases between. This CDR3 is built from 15 residues. The germline V gene encodes CDR1 MNHEY and CDR2 SMNVEV (reference sequence). CDR3 coding DNA: TGTGCCAGCAGTTTAGGCAGTTATAGCAATCAGCCCCAGCATTTT. Protein sequence: CASSLGSYSNQPQHF.

The chain employs TRBV10-3 and TRBJ1-6, with 8 bases fitting TRBD1. CDR1 is ENHRY, CDR2 SYGVKD, per germline. The V segment lost 6 bases and the J segment 7 bases; nucleotides outside the gene matches: 5. The CDR3 sequence is 14 residues long. CDR3 residues: CAIRTTGANSPLHF. The CDR3 nucleotides read TGTGCCATCAGAACGACAGGGGCGAATTCACCCCTCCACTTT.